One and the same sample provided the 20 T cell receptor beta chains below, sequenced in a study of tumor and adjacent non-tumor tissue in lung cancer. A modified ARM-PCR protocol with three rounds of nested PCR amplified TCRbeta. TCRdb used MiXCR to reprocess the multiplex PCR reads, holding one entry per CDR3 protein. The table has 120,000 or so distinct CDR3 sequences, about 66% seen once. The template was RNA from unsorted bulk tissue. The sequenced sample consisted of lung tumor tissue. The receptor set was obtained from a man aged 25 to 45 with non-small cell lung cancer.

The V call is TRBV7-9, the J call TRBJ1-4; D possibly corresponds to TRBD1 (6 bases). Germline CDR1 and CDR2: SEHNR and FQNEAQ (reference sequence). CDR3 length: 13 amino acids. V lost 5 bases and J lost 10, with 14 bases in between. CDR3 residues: CASSQDSSSKLFF. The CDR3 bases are TGTGCCAGCAGCCAGGACAGTAGCTCAAAACTGTTTTTT.

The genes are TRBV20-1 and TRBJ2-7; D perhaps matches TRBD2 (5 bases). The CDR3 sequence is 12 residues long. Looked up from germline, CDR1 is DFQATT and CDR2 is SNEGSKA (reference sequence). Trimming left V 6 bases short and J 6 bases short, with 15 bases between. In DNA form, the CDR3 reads TGCAGTGCGGTCTCTACACGGGGCGAGCAGTACTTC. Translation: CSAVSTRGEQYF.

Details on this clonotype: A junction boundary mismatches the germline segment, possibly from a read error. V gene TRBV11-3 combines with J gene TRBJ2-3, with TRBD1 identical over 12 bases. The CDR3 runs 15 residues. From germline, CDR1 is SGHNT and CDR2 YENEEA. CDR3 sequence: CVSSSGTGGDYTQYF. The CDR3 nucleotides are TGTGTCAGCAGTTCCGGGACAGGGGGCGACTATACGCAGTATTTT.

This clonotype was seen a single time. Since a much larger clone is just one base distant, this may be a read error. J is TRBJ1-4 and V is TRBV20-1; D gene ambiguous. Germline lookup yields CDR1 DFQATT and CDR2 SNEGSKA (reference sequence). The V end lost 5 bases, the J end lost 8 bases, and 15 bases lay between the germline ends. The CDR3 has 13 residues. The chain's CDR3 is CSALPTGGEKLFF. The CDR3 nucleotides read TGCAGTGCTTTACCTACGGGAGGGGAAAAACTGTTTTTT.

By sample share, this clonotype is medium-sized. CDR3 nucleotides: TGTGCCAGCACCTCCAGAGCGGGTAATAATGAGCAGTTCTTC. It translates to CASTSRAGNNEQFF. The chain recombines TRBV11-2 with TRBJ2-1; D is perhaps TRBD2 (6 bases). Trimming took 7 bases from V and 7 from J, leaving 17 bases between them. CDR1 and CDR2 from the germline V gene are SGHAT and FQNNGV. The CDR3 has 14 amino acids.

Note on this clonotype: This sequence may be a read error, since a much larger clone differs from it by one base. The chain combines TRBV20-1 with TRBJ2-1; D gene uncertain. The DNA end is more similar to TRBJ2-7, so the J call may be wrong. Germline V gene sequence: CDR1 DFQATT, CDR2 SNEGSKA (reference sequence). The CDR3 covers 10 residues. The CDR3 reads CSATFNEQYF. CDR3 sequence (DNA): TGCAGTGCTACCTTCAATGAGCAGTACTTC.

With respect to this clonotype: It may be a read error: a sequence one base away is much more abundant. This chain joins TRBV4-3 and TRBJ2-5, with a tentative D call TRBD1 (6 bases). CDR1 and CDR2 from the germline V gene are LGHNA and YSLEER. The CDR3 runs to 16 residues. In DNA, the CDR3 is TGCGCCAGGAGCCAAGATCTCGGCAGGGGCCAAGAGACCCAGTACTTC. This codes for CARSQDLGRGQETQYF.

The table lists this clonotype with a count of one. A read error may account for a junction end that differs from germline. The CDR3: CISSQQGGPMNTKAFF. CDR3 sequence (DNA): TGTATCAGCAGTCAACAAGGGGGTCCCATGAACACTAAAGCTTTCTTT. The V gene is TRBV7-8, the J gene TRBJ1-1; D is perhaps TRBD1 (6 bases). Germline V gives CDR1 SGHVS, CDR2 FQNEAQ. This CDR3 is 16 amino acids long.

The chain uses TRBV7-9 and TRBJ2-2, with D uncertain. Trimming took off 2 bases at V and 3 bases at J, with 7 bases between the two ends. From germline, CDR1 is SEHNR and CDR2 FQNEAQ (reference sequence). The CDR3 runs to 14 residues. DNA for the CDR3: TGTGCCAGCAGCTTATTGACTTACACCGGGGAGCTGTTTTTT. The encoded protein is CASSLLTYTGELFF.

The CDR3 DNA reads as TGCAGTGCTAGAACTAGTGGGCAACACAATAAGGAGTTCTTC. Its translation: CSARTSGQHNKEFF. This chain links TRBV20-1 with TRBJ2-1; D might be TRBD2 (5 bases). This CDR3 is 14 amino acids long. Trimming took off 2 bases at V and 14 bases at J, with 22 bases between the two ends. CDR1 and CDR2 (germline): DFQATT, SNEGSKA (reference sequence).

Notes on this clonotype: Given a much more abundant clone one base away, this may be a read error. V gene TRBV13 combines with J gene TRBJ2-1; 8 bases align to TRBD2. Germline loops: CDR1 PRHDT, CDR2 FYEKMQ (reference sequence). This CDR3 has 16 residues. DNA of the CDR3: TGTGCCAGCAGCTTACTGTCGGGGGGGTCCTACGATGAGCAGTTCTTC. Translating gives CASSLLSGGSYDEQFF.

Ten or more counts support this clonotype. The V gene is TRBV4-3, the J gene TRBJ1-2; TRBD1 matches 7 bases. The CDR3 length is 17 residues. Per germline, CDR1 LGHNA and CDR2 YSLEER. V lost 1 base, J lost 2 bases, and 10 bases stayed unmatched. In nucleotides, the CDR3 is TGCGCCAGCAGCCAAGCGCTTTCAGACAGGGCCAACTATGGCTACACCTTC. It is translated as CASSQALSDRANYGYTF.

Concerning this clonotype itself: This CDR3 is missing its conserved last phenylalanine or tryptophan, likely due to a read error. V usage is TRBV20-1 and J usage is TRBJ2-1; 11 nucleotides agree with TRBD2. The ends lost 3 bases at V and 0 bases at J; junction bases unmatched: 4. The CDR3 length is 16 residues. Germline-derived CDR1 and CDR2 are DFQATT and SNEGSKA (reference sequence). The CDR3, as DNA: TGCAGTGCTAGGACTAGCGGGACCCGCTCCTACAATGAGCAGTTCCTC. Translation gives CSARTSGTRSYNEQFL.

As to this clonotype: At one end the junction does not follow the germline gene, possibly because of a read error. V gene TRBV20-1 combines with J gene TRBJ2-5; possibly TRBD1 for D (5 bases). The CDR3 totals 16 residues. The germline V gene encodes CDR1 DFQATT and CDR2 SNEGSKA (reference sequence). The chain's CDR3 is CSAREFRAGNQETQHF. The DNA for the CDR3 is TGCAGTGCTAGAGAATTTCGGGCAGGGAACCAGGAGACCCAGCACTTC.

The CDR3 loop reads CSVPGASEAFF. CDR3 in DNA: TGCAGCGTTCCAGGGGCCTCCGAAGCTTTCTTT. The chain combines TRBV29-1 with TRBJ1-1; TRBD1 might be the D (6 bases). This CDR3 has 11 amino acids. Trimming took off 5 bases at V and 8 bases at J, with 12 bases between the two ends. Per germline, CDR1 SQVTM and CDR2 ANQGSEA.

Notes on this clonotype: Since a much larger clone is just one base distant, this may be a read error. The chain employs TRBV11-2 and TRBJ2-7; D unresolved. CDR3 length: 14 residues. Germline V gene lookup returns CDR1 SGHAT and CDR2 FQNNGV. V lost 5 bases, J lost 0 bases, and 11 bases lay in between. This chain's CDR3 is CASSLDMNSYEQYF. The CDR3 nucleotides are TGTGCCAGCAGCCTTGACATGAACTCCTACGAGCAGTACTTC.

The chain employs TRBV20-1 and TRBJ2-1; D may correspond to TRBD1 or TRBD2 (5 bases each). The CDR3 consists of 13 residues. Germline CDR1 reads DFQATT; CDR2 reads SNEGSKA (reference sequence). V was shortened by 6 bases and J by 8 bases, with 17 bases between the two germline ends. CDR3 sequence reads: CSAHDFRDDEQFF. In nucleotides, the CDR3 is TGCAGTGCGCATGACTTCAGGGACGATGAGCAGTTCTTC.

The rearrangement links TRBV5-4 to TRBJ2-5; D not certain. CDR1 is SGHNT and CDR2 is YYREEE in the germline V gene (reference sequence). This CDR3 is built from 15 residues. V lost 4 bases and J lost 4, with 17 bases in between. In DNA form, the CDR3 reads TGTGCCAGCAGCCCAGGTCTTCGGCCCGGAGAGACCCAGTACTTC. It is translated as CASSPGLRPGETQYF.

In nucleotides, the CDR3 is TGCAGTGTGCCTGACTTCAGGGGCAATGAGCAGTTCTTC. This codes for CSVPDFRGNEQFF. The chain combines TRBV20-1 with TRBJ2-1; tentatively, D is TRBD1 (6 bases). This CDR3 has 13 amino acids. Deletions cut 7 bases from V and 6 bases from J, with 16 bases between. Germline V CDR1 and CDR2: DFQATT, SNEGSKA (reference sequence).

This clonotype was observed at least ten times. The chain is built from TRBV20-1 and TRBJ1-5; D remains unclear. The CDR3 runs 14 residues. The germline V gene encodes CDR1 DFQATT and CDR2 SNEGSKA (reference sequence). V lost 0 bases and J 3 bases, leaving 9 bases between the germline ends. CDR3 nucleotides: TGCAGTGCTAGAGATGACGGGTTCAATCAGCCCCAGCATTTT. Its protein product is CSARDDGFNQPQHF.